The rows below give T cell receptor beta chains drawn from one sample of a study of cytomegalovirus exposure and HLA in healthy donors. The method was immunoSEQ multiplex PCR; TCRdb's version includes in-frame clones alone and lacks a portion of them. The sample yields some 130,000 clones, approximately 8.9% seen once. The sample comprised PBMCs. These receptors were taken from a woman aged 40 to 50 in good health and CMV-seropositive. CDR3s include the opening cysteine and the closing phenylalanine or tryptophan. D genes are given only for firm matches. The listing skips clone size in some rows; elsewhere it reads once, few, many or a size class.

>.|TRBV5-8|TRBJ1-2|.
CASSRNRVYGYTF
TGTGCCAGCAGCCGAAACAGGGTCTATGGCTACACCTTC
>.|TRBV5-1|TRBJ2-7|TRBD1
CASSEDRAVSYEQYF
TGCGCCAGCAGCGAGGACAGGGCCGTCTCCTACGAGCAGTACTTC
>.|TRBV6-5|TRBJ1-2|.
CASSYSGGSYTF
TGTGCCAGCAGTTACTCCGGGGGAAGCTACACCTTC
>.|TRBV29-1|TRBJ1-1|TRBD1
CSVLTRGHSEAFF
TGCAGCGTTCTTACGAGGGGGCATTCTGAAGCTTTCTTT
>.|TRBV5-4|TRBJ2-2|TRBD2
CASSGGLGAHTGELFF
TGTGCCAGCAGCGGGGGACTAGGGGCGCACACCGGGGAGCTGTTTTTT
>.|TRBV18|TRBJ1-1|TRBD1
CASSSKTGGTEAFF
TGTGCCAGCTCATCAAAGACAGGGGGCACTGAAGCTTTCTTT
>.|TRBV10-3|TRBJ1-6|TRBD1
CAIRTGGSSPLHF
TGTGCCATCAGAACAGGGGGCAGTTCACCCCTCCACTTT
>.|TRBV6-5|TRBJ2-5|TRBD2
CASSSPGLAGQTQYF
TGTGCCAGCAGTTCCCCGGGACTAGCGGGACAGACCCAGTACTTC
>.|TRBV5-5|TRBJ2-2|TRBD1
CASSGGQGGPVELFF
TGTGCCAGCAGCGGGGGACAGGGAGGACCTGTCGAGCTGTTTTTT
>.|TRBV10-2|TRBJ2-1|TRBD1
CASSRRTGKDEQFF
TGCGCCAGCAGTAGACGGACAGGGAAGGATGAGCAGTTCTTC
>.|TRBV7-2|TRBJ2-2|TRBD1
CASSPGTGRGTNTGELFF
TGTGCCAGCAGCCCCGGGACAGGGAGGGGAACGAACACCGGGGAGCTGTTTTTT
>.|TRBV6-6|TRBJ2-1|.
CASIKTGYNEQFF
TGTGCCAGCATTAAAACGGGTTACAATGAGCAGTTCTTC
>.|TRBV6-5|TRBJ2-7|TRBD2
CASRRTSGGNEQYF
TGTGCCAGCAGAAGGACTAGCGGGGGCAACGAGCAGTACTTC
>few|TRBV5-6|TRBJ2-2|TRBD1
CASSLEPGQAWGTGELFF
TGTGCCAGCAGCTTGGAGCCGGGACAGGCTTGGGGGACCGGGGAGCTGTTTTTT
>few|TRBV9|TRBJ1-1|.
CASSLLGQNTEAFF
TGTGCCAGCAGCCTCTTGGGGCAGAACACTGAAGCTTTCTTT
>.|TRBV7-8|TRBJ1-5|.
CASSLTGQPQHF
TGTGCCAGCAGCTTAACGGGTCAGCCCCAGCATTTT
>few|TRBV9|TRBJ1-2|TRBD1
CASSPRTGPNYGYTF
TGTGCCAGCAGCCCCCGGACAGGGCCAAACTATGGCTACACCTTC
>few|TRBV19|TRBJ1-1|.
CASSLVLHTEAFF
TGTGCCAGTAGTTTAGTACTACACACTGAAGCTTTCTTT
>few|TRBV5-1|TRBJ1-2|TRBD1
CASSTQGNYGYTF
TGCGCCAGCAGTACACAGGGGAACTATGGCTACACCTTC
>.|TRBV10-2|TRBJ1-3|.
CASSELGGATGNTIYF
TGCGCCAGCAGTGAGTTGGGGGGGGCAACTGGAAACACCATATATTTT
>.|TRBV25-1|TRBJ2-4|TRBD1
CASSDRQGYGNIQYF
TGTGCCAGCAGCGATCGACAGGGGTATGGAAACATTCAGTACTTC
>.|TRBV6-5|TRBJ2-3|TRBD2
CASSYLAGATQYF
TGTGCCAGCAGTTACCTAGCGGGGGCTACGCAGTATTTT
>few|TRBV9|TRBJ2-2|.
CASSVVRGNTGELFF
TGTGCCAGCAGCGTAGTACGGGGGAACACCGGGGAGCTGTTTTTT
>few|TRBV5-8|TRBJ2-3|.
CASSARVAVTDTQYF
TGTGCCAGCAGCGCCAGGGTAGCGGTTACAGATACGCAGTATTTT
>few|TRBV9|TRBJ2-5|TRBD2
CASSGLAQETQYF
TGTGCCAGCAGCGGACTAGCCCAAGAGACCCAGTACTTC
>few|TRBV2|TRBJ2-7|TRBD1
CASSENRGVHEQYF
TGTGCCAGCAGTGAAAACAGGGGAGTCCACGAGCAGTACTTC
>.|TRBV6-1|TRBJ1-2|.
CASKEGLHGYTF
TGTGCCAGCAAAGAGGGCCTTCATGGCTACACCTTC
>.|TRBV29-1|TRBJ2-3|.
CSVTGRYTDTQYF
TGCAGCGTGACAGGCCGATACACAGATACGCAGTATTTT
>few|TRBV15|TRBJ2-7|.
CATSTISFSYEQYF
TGTGCCACCAGCACGATATCTTTTAGCTACGAGCAGTACTTC
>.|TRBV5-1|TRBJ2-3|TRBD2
CASSLPSGGPTDTQYF
TGCGCCAGCAGCCTCCCTAGCGGGGGACCCACAGATACGCAGTATTTT
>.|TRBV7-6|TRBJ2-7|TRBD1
CASSLAYTGTGPTLSEQYF
TGTGCCAGCAGCTTAGCGTATACAGGGACAGGGCCCACCCTTTCCGAGCAGTACTTC
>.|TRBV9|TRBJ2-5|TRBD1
CASSPSTGHQETQYF
TGTGCCAGCAGCCCATCGACAGGGCACCAAGAGACCCAGTACTTC
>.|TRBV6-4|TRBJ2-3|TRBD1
CASSDSGQPAQYF
TGTGCCAGCAGTGACTCGGGACAGCCCGCGCAGTATTTT
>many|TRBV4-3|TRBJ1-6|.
CASSQDSNSPLHF
TGCGCCAGCAGCCAAGACAGTAATTCACCCCTCCACTTT
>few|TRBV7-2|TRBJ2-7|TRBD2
CASSFRSGGAYEQYF
TGTGCCAGCAGCTTCCGTAGCGGGGGGGCCTACGAGCAGTACTTC
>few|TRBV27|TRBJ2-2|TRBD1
CASGTGSELFF
TGTGCCAGCGGGACAGGGTCAGAGCTGTTTTTT
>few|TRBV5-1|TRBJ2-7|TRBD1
CASSPLTGDSYEQYF
TGCGCCAGCAGCCCGCTGACAGGGGATTCCTACGAGCAGTACTTC
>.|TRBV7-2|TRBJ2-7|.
CASSLVRDTEQYF
TGTGCCAGCAGCTTAGTTAGGGACACCGAGCAGTACTTC
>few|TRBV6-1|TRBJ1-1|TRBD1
CASRARGGQGSEAFF
TGTGCCAGCAGGGCCCGTGGAGGACAGGGCTCTGAAGCTTTCTTT
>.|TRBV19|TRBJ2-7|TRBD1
CASSIEGGSSSYEQYF
TGTGCCAGTAGTATTGAAGGGGGCTCCAGCTCCTACGAGCAGTACTTC
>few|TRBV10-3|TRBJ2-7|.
CAISSTGSQYF
TGTGCCATCAGTAGCACAGGGTCGCAGTACTTC
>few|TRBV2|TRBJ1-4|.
CASKEGNEKLFF
TGTGCCAGCAAGGAGGGGAATGAAAAACTGTTTTTT
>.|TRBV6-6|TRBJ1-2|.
CASSAGGLDYGYTF
TGTGCCAGTTCCGCCGGGGGGCTTGACTATGGCTACACCTTC
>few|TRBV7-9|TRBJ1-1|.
CASSPFSGGAFF
TGTGCCAGCAGCCCGTTTTCCGGTGGAGCTTTCTTT
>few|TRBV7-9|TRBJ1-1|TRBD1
CASSLVQGGEAFF
TGTGCCAGCAGCTTAGTTCAGGGGGGTGAAGCTTTCTTT
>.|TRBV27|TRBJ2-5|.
CASSPAGLRASKTQYF
TGTGCCAGCAGCCCTGCGGGACTTCGGGCTTCGAAGACCCAGTACTTC
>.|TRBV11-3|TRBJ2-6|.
CASSLDQKLRESGANVLTF
TGTGCCAGCAGCTTAGATCAGAAACTCCGGGAGTCTGGGGCCAACGTCCTGACTTTC
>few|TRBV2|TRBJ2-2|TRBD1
CASSAGTAQGTGELFF
TGTGCCAGCAGTGCCGGGACAGCACAAGGAACCGGGGAGCTGTTTTTT
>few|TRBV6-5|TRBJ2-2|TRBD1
CASSYLRTGDTGELFF
TGTGCCAGCAGTTACCTTAGGACAGGGGACACCGGGGAGCTGTTTTTT
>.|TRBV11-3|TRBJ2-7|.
CASSLGVTLPYEQYF
TGTGCCAGCAGCTTAGGGGTGACACTTCCTTACGAGCAGTACTTC
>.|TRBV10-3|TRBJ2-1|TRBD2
CAISDPRGSYNEQFF
TGTGCCATCAGTGACCCGCGGGGGAGCTACAATGAGCAGTTCTTC
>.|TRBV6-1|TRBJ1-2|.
CASSEQDHYGYTF
TGTGCCAGCAGTGAACAGGATCACTATGGCTACACCTTC
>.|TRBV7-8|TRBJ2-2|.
CASSLRRGGLMNTGELFF
TGTGCCAGCAGCTTGCGGCGGGGCGGGTTAATGAACACCGGGGAGCTGTTTTTT
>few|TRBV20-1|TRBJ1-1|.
CSVGTDIEAFF
TGCAGTGTTGGGACTGATATCGAAGCTTTCTTT
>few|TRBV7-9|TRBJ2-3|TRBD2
CASSPSGGAQVEQYF
TGTGCCAGCAGCCCGAGCGGGGGGGCCCAGGTGGAGCAGTATTTT